Listed below are T cell receptor beta chains from one sample, sequenced in a study of cytomegalovirus exposure and HLA in healthy donors. The table came from immunoSEQ multiplex PCR; TCRdb's copy has only in-frame clones and leaves some out. The data hold 100,000 or so clones, with 62% observed a single time. Specimen: PBMCs. These TCRs come from a woman aged 25 to 39 in good health and CMV-seropositive. Each CDR3 is given with its conserved first and last residue. D genes are given only for firm matches. Where a row states a size, it is once, few, many or the class of an expanded clone; other rows omit it.

v_call,j_call,d_call,clone_size,cdr3_aa,cdr3_nt
TRBV4-3,TRBJ2-1,TRBD2,.,CASSPTSGGTYNEQFF,TGCGCCAGCAGCCCGACTAGCGGGGGGACCTACAATGAGCAGTTCTTC
TRBV19,TRBJ1-5,TRBD1,.,CASTMDRGLQPQHF,TGTGCCAGTACCATGGACAGGGGGCTTCAGCCCCAGCATTTT
TRBV28,TRBJ1-2,TRBD1,.,CASSLGAGGPVPGGYTF,TGTGCCAGCAGTCTTGGGGCAGGGGGACCCGTTCCGGGCGGCTACACCTTC
TRBV5-8,TRBJ2-7,TRBD2,.,CASSLGLAGGLSSYEQYF,TGTGCCAGCAGCTTGGGACTAGCGGGGGGACTCAGCTCCTACGAGCAGTACTTC
TRBV30,TRBJ1-4,TRBD1,few,CAWTTGQGSTNEKLFF,TGTGCCTGGACCACGGGACAGGGATCAACTAATGAAAAACTGTTTTTT
TRBV6-5,TRBJ1-6,TRBD1,few,CASSWGQGQGHSPLHF,TGTGCCAGCAGTTGGGGTCAGGGACAGGGTCATTCACCCCTCCACTTT
TRBV5-5,TRBJ1-6,.,few,CASSLLGWEDSPLHF,TGTGCCAGCAGCTTGCTAGGGTGGGAGGATTCACCCCTCCACTTT
TRBV11-2,TRBJ2-5,.,once,CASSLWAQETQYF,TGTGCCAGCAGCTTGTGGGCTCAAGAGACCCAGTACTTC
TRBV7-6,TRBJ1-1,.,.,CASSLAEDSRTEAFF,TGTGCCAGCAGCTTAGCGGAGGACAGTCGCACTGAAGCTTTCTTT
TRBV5-1,TRBJ2-7,TRBD1,.,CASSIKQGQRNEQYF,TGCGCCAGCAGCATCAAACAGGGGCAACGAAACGAGCAGTACTTC
TRBV2,TRBJ2-3,TRBD2,.,CASGGVNTQYF,TGTGCCAGTGGGGGGGTAAATACGCAGTATTTT